This record covers a single T cell receptor beta chain. At one end the junction does not follow the germline gene, possibly because of a read error. The data were obtained in a study of blood T cells in healthy people across ages. Primed by a sample-barcoded 5' primer and a J-beta primer mix, a second PCR proceeded for about 6 to 12 cycles. TCRdb reprocessed the 5' RACE reads with MiXCR, giving one entry per CDR3 protein. Of 650,000 to 1,000,000 distinct CDR3 sequences in the sample, about 45% are singletons; the top ten hold 15% to 20%. The CDR3 runs to 16 residues. Germline CDR1 and CDR2: SGHTA and FQGNSA.

This TCR came from an elderly man in good health. V and J are TRBV7-2 and TRBJ2-7; the D gene is possibly TRBD2 (6 bases). The sequenced sample consisted of blood. The CDR3 sequence is CASSGEGRKSSYVQYF. Here the CDR3 DNA reads TGTGCCAGCAGCGGAGAAGGGAGGAAGAGCTCCTACGTGCAGTACTTC. The entire variable domain, with the rest obtained from reference TRBV7-2 and TRBJ2-7, is as follows: GAGVSQSPSNKVTEKGKDVELRCDPISGHTALYWYRQSLGQGLEFLIYFQGNSAPDKSGLPSDRFSAERTGGSVSTLTIQRTQQEDSAVYLCASSGEGRKSSYVQYFGPGTRLTVT.